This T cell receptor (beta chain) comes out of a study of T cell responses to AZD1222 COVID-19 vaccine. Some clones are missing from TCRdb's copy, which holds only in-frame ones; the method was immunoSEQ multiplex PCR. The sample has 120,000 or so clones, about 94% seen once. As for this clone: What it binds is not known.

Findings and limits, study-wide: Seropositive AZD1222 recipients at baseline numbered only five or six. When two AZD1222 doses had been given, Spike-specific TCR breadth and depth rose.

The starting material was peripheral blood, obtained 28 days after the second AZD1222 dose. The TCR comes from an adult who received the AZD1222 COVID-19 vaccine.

CDR3 sequence: CASHRGTVNTGELFF. The CDR3 region has the DNA TGTGCCAGCCACAGGGGGACTGTTAACACCGGGGAGCTGTTTTTT. V gene TRBV6-5 combines with J gene TRBJ2-2; 8 positions agree with TRBD1. V dropped 8 bases and J dropped 2; count of bases not matched to a gene: 7. Looked up from germline, CDR1 is MNHEY and CDR2 is SVGAGI. This CDR3 contains 15 residues.